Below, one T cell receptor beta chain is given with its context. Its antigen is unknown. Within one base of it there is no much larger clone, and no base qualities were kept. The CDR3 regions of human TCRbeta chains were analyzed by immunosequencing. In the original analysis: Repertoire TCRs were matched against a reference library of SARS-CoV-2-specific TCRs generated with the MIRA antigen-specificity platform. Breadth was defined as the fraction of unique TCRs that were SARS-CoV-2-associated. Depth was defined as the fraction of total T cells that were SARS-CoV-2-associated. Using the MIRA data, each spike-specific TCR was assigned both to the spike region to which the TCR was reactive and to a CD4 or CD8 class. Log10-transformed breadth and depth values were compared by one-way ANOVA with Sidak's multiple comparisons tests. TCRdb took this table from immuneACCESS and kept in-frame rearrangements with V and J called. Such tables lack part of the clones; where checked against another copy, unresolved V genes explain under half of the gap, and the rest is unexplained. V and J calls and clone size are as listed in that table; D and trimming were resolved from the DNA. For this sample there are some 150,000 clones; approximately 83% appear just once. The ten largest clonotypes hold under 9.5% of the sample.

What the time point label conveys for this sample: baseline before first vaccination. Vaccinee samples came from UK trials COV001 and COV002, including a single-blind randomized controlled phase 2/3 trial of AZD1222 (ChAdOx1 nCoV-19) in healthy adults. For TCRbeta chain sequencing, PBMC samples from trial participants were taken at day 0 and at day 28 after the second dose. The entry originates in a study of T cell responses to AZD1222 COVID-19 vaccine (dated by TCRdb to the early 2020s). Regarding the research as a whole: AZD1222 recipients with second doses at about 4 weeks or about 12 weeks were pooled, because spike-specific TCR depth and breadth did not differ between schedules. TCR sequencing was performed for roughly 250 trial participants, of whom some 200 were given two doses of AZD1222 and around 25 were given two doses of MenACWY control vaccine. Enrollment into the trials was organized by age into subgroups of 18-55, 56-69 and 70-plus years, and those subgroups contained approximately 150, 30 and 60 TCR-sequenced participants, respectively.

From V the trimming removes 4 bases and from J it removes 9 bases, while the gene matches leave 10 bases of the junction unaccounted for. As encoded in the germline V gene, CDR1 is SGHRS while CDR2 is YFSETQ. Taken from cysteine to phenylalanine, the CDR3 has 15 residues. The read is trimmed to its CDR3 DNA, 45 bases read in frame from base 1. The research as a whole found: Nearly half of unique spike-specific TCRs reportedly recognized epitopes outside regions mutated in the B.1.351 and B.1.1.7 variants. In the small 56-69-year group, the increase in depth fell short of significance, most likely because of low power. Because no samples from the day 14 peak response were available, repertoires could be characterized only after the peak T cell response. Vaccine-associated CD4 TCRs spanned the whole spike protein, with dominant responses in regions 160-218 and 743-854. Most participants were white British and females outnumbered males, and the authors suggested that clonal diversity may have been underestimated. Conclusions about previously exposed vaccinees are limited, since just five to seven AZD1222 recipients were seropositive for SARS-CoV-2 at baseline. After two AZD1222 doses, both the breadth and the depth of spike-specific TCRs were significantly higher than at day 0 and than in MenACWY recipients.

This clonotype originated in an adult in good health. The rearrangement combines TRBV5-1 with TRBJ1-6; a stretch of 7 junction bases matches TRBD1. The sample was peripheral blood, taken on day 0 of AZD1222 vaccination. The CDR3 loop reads CASSLGYPGGSPLHF. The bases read TGCGCCAGCAGCCTCGGTTATCCAGGGGGTTCACCCCTCCACTTT. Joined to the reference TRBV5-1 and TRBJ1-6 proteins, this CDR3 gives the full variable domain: KAGVTQTPRYLIKTRGQQVTLSCSPISGHRSVSWYQQTPGQGLQFLFEYFSETQRNKGNFPGRFSGRQFSNSRSEMNVSTLELGDSALYLCASSLGYPGGSPLHFGNGTRLTVT.